This record concerns one TCR beta chain sequence. What antigen it recognizes has not been identified. Base qualities are not provided; no much larger clone lies one nucleotide away. This sample is part of a study of CD8 T cells in Susac syndrome (dated by TCRdb to between 2017 and 2020). In terms of the full investigation: Whether CD8+ T cell activation and differentiation in Susac syndrome was antigen driven was tested using repertoire sequencing. What the authors observed across the whole study: The number of individuals in the TCR sequencing and HLA analysis was recognized as being relatively small.

High-throughput TCR beta sequencing profiled peripheral blood CD8+ and CD4+ T cells from healthy donors, Susac syndrome patients and multiple sclerosis patients. The multiple sclerosis controls were treatment-naive patients whose relapsing-remitting disease, either stable or active, fulfilled the revised McDonald criteria. CD8+ TEMRA cells were enriched by FACS, while bulk CD8+ and CD4+ T cells were purified by magnetic negative isolation. Blood was collected in EDTA tubes and processed within 24 hours, with PBMCs isolated through density gradient centrifugation. PBMCs intended for TCR sequencing were cryopreserved in liquid nitrogen and were subsequently thawed in a 37 degrees C water bath. The sorted or isolated CD4+, CD8+ and CD8+ TEMRA cells reached a purity of at least 90%. The CDR3 covers 12 residues, taking in both the cysteine and the phenylalanine. Just the 36-base CDR3 DNA is kept, in frame starting at base 1. CDR1 and CDR2 were assigned from the germline V gene as MNHNS and SASEGT. Trimming takes 2 bases from V and 6 bases from J, and the germline ends sit 6 bases apart.

RNA was extracted using the RNeasy kit, and roughly 0.45 to 1 microgram was reverse transcribed with random hexamers. The immunoSEQ multiplex PCR assay, covering 54 Vbeta and 13 Jbeta segments, was used to amplify TCR beta CDR3 regions. PCR amplification bias was corrected by using a synthetic template baseline for primer optimization and computational correction. Under the source paper's analysis protocol: Reads were annotated to V, D and J genes per IMGT and analyzed with immunoSEQ Analyzer, keeping only productive sequences. To calculate clonality, Shannon entropy was normalized by log2 of the number of productive unique sequences and then subtracted from one. Public and private clones were assessed among the 100 most prevalent clones of each patient and control. A clone was defined as Susac-specific if it was absent from the healthy and MS cohorts, from roughly 980 published viral clones and from other ImmuneACCESS disease sequences. The public reads were quality trimmed at Q25 with fastp and then assembled into clones with MiXCR by TCRdb, keeping productive beta chains. Each entry merges the rows of one CDR3 protein and shows their most common DNA and genes. The V and J calls were not made by the authors but by TCRdb's processing. The sample contains 300,000 to 350,000 distinct CDR3 sequences, 92% of them found a single time. Jointly, the top ten make up over 0.065% of the sample.

The sequencing sample was made of CD4+ T cells from PBMCs. This sequence originates from a human donor with multiple sclerosis. The chain was built from TRBV6-1 and TRBJ2-3; there is no confident call for the D gene. Here the CDR3 is given as CASSEPRDTQYF. The DNA reads as follows: TGTGCCAGCAGTGAACCCAGGGATACGCAGTATTTT.